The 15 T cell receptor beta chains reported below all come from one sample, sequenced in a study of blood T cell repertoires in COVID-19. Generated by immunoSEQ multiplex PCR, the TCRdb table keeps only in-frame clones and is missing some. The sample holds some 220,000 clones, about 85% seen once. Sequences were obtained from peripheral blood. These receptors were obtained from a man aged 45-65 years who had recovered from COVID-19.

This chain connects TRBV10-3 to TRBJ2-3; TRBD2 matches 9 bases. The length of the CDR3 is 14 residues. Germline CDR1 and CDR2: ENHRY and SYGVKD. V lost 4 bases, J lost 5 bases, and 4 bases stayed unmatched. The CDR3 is CAISGSGRGDTQYF. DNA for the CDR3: TGTGCCATCAGTGGTAGCGGGAGAGGAGATACGCAGTATTTT.

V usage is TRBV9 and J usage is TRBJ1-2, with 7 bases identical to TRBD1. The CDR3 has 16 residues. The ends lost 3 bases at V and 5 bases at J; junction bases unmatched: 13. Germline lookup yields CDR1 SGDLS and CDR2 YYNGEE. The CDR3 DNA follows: TGTGCCAGCAGCGCGCATGAGAACAGGGGTGGGTATGGCTACACCTTC. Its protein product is CASSAHENRGGYGYTF.

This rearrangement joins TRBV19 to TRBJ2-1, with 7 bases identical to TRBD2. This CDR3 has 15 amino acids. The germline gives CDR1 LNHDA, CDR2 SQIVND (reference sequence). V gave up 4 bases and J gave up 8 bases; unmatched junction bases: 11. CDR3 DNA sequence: TGTGCCAGTAGTAGACAGCGGGATCGGATGGATGAGCAGTTCTTC. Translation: CASSRQRDRMDEQFF.

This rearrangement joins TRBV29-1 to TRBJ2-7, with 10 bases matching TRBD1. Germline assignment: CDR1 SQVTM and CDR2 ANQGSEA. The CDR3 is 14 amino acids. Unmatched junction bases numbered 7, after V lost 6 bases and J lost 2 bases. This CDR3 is CSVGTGVPPYEQYF. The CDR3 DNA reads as TGCAGCGTCGGGACAGGGGTTCCCCCCTACGAGCAGTACTTC.

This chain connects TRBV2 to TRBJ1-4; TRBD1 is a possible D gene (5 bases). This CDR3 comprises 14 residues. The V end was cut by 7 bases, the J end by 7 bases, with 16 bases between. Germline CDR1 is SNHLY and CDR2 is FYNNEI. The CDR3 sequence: CASNFQGVGEKLFF. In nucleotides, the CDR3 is TGTGCCAGCAATTTCCAGGGTGTCGGTGAAAAACTGTTTTTT. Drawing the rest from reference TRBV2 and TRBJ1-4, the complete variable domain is EPEVTQTPSHQVTQMGQEVILRCVPISNHLYFYWYRQILGQKVEFLVSFYNNEISEKSEIFDDQFSVERPDGSNFTLKIRSTKLEDSAMYFCASNFQGVGEKLFFGSGTQLSVL.

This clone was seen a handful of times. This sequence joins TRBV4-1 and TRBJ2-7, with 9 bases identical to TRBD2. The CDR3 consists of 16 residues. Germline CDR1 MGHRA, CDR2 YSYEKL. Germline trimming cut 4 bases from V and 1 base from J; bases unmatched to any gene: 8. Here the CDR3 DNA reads TGCGCCAGCAGCCGAGTGCTAGCGGGAAAGTCCTACGAGCAGTACTTC. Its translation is CASSRVLAGKSYEQYF.

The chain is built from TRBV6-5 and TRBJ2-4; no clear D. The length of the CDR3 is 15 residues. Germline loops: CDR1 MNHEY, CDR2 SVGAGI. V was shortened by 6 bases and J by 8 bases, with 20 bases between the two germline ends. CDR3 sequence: CASRTQKLGSDIQYF. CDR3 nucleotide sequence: TGTGCCAGCAGAACACAGAAACTTGGGTCGGACATTCAGTACTTC.

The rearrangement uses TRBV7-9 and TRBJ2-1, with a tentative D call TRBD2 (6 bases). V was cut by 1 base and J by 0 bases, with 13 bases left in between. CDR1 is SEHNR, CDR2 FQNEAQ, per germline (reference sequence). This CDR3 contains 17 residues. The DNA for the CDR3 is TGTGCCAGCAGCTTAGACGGTCCGCGGGGCTCCTACAATGAGCAGTTCTTC. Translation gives CASSLDGPRGSYNEQFF.

This chain's CDR3 is CASSLDRGKGNTIYF. CDR3 sequence (DNA): TGTGCCAGCAGTTTAGACAGGGGGAAGGGAAACACCATATATTTT. V usage is TRBV6-5 and J usage is TRBJ1-3; the match to TRBD1 covers 9 bases. Trimming at V came to 4 bases and at J to 4 bases, leaving 5 bases not matched to a gene. The CDR3 is made up of 15 amino acids. CDR1 MNHEY and CDR2 SVGAGI come from the germline V gene.

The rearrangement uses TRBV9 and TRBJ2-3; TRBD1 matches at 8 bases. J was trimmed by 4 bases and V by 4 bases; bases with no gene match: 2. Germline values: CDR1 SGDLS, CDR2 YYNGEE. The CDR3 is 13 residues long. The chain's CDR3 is CASSSGGSDTQYF. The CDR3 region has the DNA TGTGCCAGCAGCTCAGGGGGCTCAGATACGCAGTATTTT.

The CDR3 reads CASSSLGGVGELFF. As DNA, the CDR3 is TGTGCCAGCAGCTCGTTAGGGGGCGTCGGGGAGCTGTTTTTT. The J gene is TRBJ2-2, the V gene TRBV5-5; TRBD1 matches at 7 bases. CDR1 SGHKS and CDR2 YYEKEE come from the germline V gene (reference sequence). The length of the CDR3 is 14 residues. With V trimmed by 3 bases and J by 7 bases, 6 bases remained unmatched.

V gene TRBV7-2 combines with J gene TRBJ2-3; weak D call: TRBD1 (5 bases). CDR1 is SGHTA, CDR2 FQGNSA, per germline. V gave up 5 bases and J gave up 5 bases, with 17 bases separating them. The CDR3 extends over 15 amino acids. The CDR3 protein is CASSLGMGLGDTQYF. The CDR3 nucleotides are TGTGCCAGCAGCCTAGGGATGGGGCTCGGAGATACGCAGTATTTT.

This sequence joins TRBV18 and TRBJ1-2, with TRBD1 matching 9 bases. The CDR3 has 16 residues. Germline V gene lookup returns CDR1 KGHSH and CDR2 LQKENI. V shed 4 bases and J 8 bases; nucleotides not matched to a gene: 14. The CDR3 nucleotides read TGTGCCAGCTCACTTTCCCAAGGACAGGGGTTAGGAGGCTACACCTTC. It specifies CASSLSQGQGLGGYTF.

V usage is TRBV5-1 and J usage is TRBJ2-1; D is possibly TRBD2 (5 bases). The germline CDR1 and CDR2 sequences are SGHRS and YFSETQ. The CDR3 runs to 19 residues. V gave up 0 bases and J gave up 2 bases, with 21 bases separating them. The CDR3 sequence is CASSLVSLERSKPYNEQFF. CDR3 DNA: TGCGCCAGCAGCTTGGTCTCCCTAGAGCGGTCAAAACCCTACAATGAGCAGTTCTTC.

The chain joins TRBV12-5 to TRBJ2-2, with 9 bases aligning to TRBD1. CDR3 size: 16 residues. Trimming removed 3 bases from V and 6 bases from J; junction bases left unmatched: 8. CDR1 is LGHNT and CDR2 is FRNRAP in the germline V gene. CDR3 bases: TGTGCTAGTGGTTTCTTTCTGGGACAGGGCGCCGGGGAGCTGTTTTTT. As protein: CASGFFLGQGAGELFF.